This TCR beta chain is from a study of blood T cell repertoires in COVID-19. Sequencing used immunoSEQ multiplex PCR; TCRdb keeps in-frame clones, though not all of them. Of about 270,000 clones listed, roughly 85% were seen once; the top ten hold approximately 9%. The CDR3 has 13 residues. Germline assignment: CDR1 SGHAT and CDR2 FQNNGV. V lost 8 bases and J lost 3, with 11 bases in between. The chain employs TRBV11-2 and TRBJ2-1, with D possibly TRBD2 on 5 matching bases. Specimen: PBMCs or T cells enriched from blood (not recorded which). This TCR was sampled from a woman aged 45 to 65 with acute COVID-19. CDR3 sequence: CASGSGVYNEQFF. Written as DNA, the CDR3 is TGTGCCAGCGGGAGTGGGGTCTACAATGAGCAGTTCTTC.